This is a list of T cell receptor beta chains from one sample in a study of blood T cell repertoires in COVID-19. Generated by immunoSEQ multiplex PCR, the TCRdb table keeps only in-frame clones and is missing some. The sample comprises about 72,000 clones, about 92% of which are singletons, and roughly 9.7% rests with the top ten. Specimen: peripheral blood. The receptors come from a human donor in a cohort sampled during active COVID-19. Both conserved end residues are part of each CDR3. D genes are given only for firm matches. Part of the rows lack a size; the others show once, few, many or a class for expanded clones.

cdr3_length j_call clone_size d_call v_call cdr3_aa cdr3_nt
13 TRBJ1-5 - - TRBV30 CAWSETGHQPQHF TGTGCCTGGAGTGAAACAGGGCATCAGCCCCAGCATTTT
13 TRBJ2-7 - - TRBV24-1 CATSAAGLHEQYF TGTGCCACCAGTGCGGCAGGACTCCACGAGCAGTACTTC
15 TRBJ2-1 - - TRBV6-2/TRBV6-3 CASSLLAASYNEQFF TGTGCCAGCAGTTTATTAGCGGCTTCCTACAATGAGCAGTTCTTC
16 TRBJ2-7 - TRBD2 TRBV27 CASSSHTSGSPYEQYF TGTGCCAGCAGTTCCCATACTAGCGGGAGTCCCTACGAGCAGTACTTC
13 TRBJ2-7 - TRBD1 TRBV6-5 CASSLDRSDEQYF TGTGCCAGCAGTTTGGACAGGTCGGACGAGCAGTACTTC
17 TRBJ1-5 - TRBD1 TRBV19 CASSIRGQGAGNQPQHF TGTGCCAGTAGTATACGCGGCCAGGGGGCCGGCAATCAGCCCCAGCATTTT
15 TRBJ2-3 - TRBD2 TRBV5-4 CASSLGTSATDTQYF TGTGCCAGCAGCTTAGGGACTAGCGCCACGGATACGCAGTATTTT
12 TRBJ2-7 - - TRBV11-2 CASSDKSYEQYF TGTGCCAGCAGCGACAAGTCCTACGAGCAGTACTTC
16 TRBJ2-2 - - TRBV7-6 CASSLDRVQGAGELFF TGTGCCAGCAGCTTAGACCGAGTCCAGGGTGCCGGGGAGCTGTTTTTT
16 TRBJ1-4 - TRBD1 TRBV9 CASSVGGQGDREKLFF TGTGCCAGCAGCGTAGGGGGACAGGGGGATCGCGAAAAACTGTTTTTT
14 TRBJ2-1 - - TRBV6-5 CASSYTGAYNEQFF TGTGCCAGCAGTTACACGGGAGCCTACAATGAGCAGTTCTTC
17 TRBJ1-1 - TRBD1 TRBV28 CASSSPYGTGGLTEAFF TGTGCCAGCAGTTCCCCATACGGGACAGGGGGACTCACTGAAGCTTTCTTT
14 TRBJ2-7 - - TRBV3-1/TRBV3-2 CASSQNAASYEQYF TGTGCCAGCAGCCAAAATGCGGCGTCCTACGAGCAGTACTTC
14 TRBJ2-7 - TRBD2 TRBV7-9 CASSLTSGSYEQYF TGTGCCAGCAGCCTGACTAGCGGTTCCTACGAGCAGTACTTC
15 TRBJ2-3 once TRBD2 TRBV6-5 CASSYQRELTDTQYF TGTGCCAGCAGTTACCAGCGGGAGCTCACAGATACGCAGTATTTT